The rows below give T cell receptor beta chains drawn from one sample of a study of blood T cell repertoires in COVID-19. The repertoire was sequenced with immunoSEQ multiplex PCR; TCRdb's copy has only in-frame clones and lacks some. The sample includes approximately 250,000 clones, 86% of them seen just once. Sequencing used peripheral blood. The receptor set was obtained from a man aged 40-50 years with active or convalescent COVID-19. Both conserved end residues are part of each CDR3. A D gene is named only where the DNA matches it firmly. Clone sizes are given selectively: once, few, many, or a class where the clone is expanded.

>NA|TRBJ2-7|NA|TRBV12-3/TRBV12-4
CASRMGLTEVRF
TGTGCCAGCAGGATGGGACTTACCGAAGTCCGTTTC
>NA|TRBJ2-1|NA|TRBV2
CASRVLSEQFF
TGTGCCAGCAGGGTATTGAGTGAGCAGTTCTTC
>NA|TRBJ2-7|NA|TRBV18
CASSPREADEQYF
TGTGCCAGCTCACCCAGGGAAGCCGACGAGCAGTACTTC
>TRBD2|TRBJ2-1|NA|TRBV11-3
CASSLEGTSGYNNEQFF
TGTGCCAGCAGCTTAGAAGGGACTAGCGGGTATAACAATGAGCAGTTCTTC
>NA|TRBJ2-5|NA|TRBV7-9
CASSSDFQETQYF
TGTGCCAGCAGCTCGGACTTCCAAGAGACCCAGTACTTC
>TRBD1|TRBJ1-6|NA|TRBV7-2
CASSLVGQGNSPLHF
TGTGCCAGCAGCTTAGTAGGACAGGGAAATTCACCCCTCCACTTT
>TRBD1|TRBJ1-1|NA|TRBV19
CASSRQGMNTEAFF
TGTGCCAGTAGTAGACAGGGTATGAACACTGAAGCTTTCTTT
>NA|TRBJ2-3|NA|TRBV5-8
CASSLLGAADTQYF
TGTGCCAGCAGCCTCTTGGGGGCCGCAGATACGCAGTATTTT
>TRBD1|TRBJ1-2|few|TRBV5-5
CASSLVGQETYGYTF
TGTGCCAGCAGCTTGGTGGGACAGGAGACTTATGGCTACACCTTC
>NA|TRBJ1-1|NA|TRBV19
CASRAGMNTEAFF
TGTGCCAGCCGGGCCGGGATGAACACTGAAGCTTTCTTT
>NA|TRBJ2-3|NA|TRBV7-9
CASSLTGVQDTQYF
TGTGCCAGCAGCTTAACGGGAGTTCAAGATACGCAGTATTTT
>TRBD2|TRBJ2-7|NA|TRBV28
CATTGASGRTYEQYF
TGTGCCACAACCGGAGCTAGCGGGCGGACCTACGAGCAGTACTTC
>NA|TRBJ2-2|NA|TRBV10-1
CASSEQGTGELFF
TGCGCCAGCAGTGAGCAGGGCACCGGGGAGCTGTTTTTT
>NA|TRBJ2-7|NA|TRBV2
CASSGTGTSEEQYF
TGTGCCAGCAGTGGAACGGGGACATCGGAGGAGCAGTACTTC
>TRBD1|TRBJ1-1|NA|TRBV14
CASSAGGHQEAFF
TGTGCCAGCAGCGCAGGGGGCCACCAGGAAGCTTTCTTT
>NA|TRBJ1-1|NA|TRBV29-1
CSVSAGDGAEAFF
TGCAGCGTTTCAGCAGGGGACGGGGCTGAAGCTTTCTTT
>TRBD1|TRBJ2-1|NA|TRBV7-2
CASSLGPGTGYNEQFF
TGTGCCAGCAGCTTAGGGCCCGGGACAGGGTACAATGAGCAGTTCTTC
>TRBD1|TRBJ1-4|NA|TRBV7-9
CASTRDSKREKLFF
TGTGCCAGCACTCGGGACAGCAAGAGGGAAAAACTGTTTTTT
>NA|TRBJ2-1|NA|TRBV30
CAWEYRSTHYNEQFF
TGTGCCTGGGAGTACAGGAGCACCCACTACAATGAGCAGTTCTTC
>TRBD2|TRBJ2-3|NA|TRBV5-6
CASSLTAGGQDF
TGTGCCAGCAGCTTAACAGCGGGAGGGCAAGATTTT
>TRBD1|TRBJ2-2|NA|TRBV30
CAWSRGQGIGELFF
TGTGCCTGGAGCCGGGGACAGGGGATCGGGGAGCTGTTTTTT
>NA|TRBJ2-4|NA|TRBV28
CASSTGSLAKNIQYF
TGTGCCAGCAGCACCGGGTCTTTGGCCAAAAACATTCAGTACTTC
>NA|TRBJ2-4|NA|TRBV7-3
CASSLAGFPKLYF
TGTGCCAGCAGCTTAGCTGGGTTCCCCAAACTATACTTC
>NA|TRBJ2-2|few|TRBV7-3
CASSLNAGPNTGELFF
TGTGCCAGCAGCTTAAATGCAGGGCCCAACACCGGGGAGCTGTTTTTT
>NA|TRBJ1-4|NA|TRBV5-1
CASSPSTEGKLFF
TGCGCCAGCAGCCCAAGCACGGAGGGAAAACTGTTTTTT
>NA|TRBJ2-2|NA|TRBV5-1
CASSWGDSSTGELFF
TGCGCCAGCAGCTGGGGGGACAGTAGCACCGGGGAGCTGTTTTTT
>NA|TRBJ1-5|NA|TRBV5-5
CASSLRGFQPQHF
TGTGCCAGCAGCCTGAGGGGGTTTCAGCCCCAGCATTTT
>NA|TRBJ1-5|NA|TRBV7-2
CASSLVQGNQPQHF
TGTGCCAGCAGCTTAGTACAGGGAAATCAGCCCCAGCATTTT
>NA|TRBJ1-1|NA|TRBV7-9
CASSLSGNTEAFF
TGTGCCAGCAGCTTGTCGGGGAACACTGAAGCTTTCTTT
>TRBD1|TRBJ1-5|NA|TRBV6-6
CASSPRDRTNYSNQPQHF
TGTGCCAGCAGTCCCCGGGACAGGACTAACTATAGCAATCAGCCCCAGCATTTT
>TRBD2|TRBJ2-7|NA|TRBV4-1
CASSQEPLAGGVYEQYF
TGCGCCAGCAGCCAAGAACCCCTCGCGGGGGGGGTCTACGAGCAGTACTTC
>TRBD1|TRBJ2-3|NA|TRBV19
CASSTTGPTDTQYF
TGTGCCAGTAGTACGACAGGGCCCACAGATACGCAGTATTTT
>TRBD2|TRBJ2-1|NA|TRBV3-1/TRBV3-2
CASSQEVAGGGNEQFF
TGTGCCAGCAGCCAAGAAGTAGCGGGAGGAGGGAATGAGCAGTTCTTC
>TRBD1|TRBJ1-1|once|TRBV5-1
CASSSTGTGRHGDTEAFF
TGCGCCAGCAGCTCCACCGGGACAGGGAGGCATGGGGACACTGAAGCTTTCTTT
>NA|TRBJ1-2|NA|TRBV27
CASSFFPGYGYTF
TGTGCCAGCAGTTTCTTCCCCGGCTATGGCTACACCTTC
>TRBD1|TRBJ1-1|NA|TRBV6-5
CASSLRGQGNTEAFF
TGTGCCAGCAGTCTAAGGGGACAGGGGAACACTGAAGCTTTCTTT
>NA|TRBJ2-4|NA|TRBV11-3
CASSSELGRGYIQYF
TGTGCCAGCAGCAGCGAACTAGGTCGAGGGTACATTCAGTACTTC
>NA|TRBJ2-7|NA|TRBV4-2
CASSQDPQSSYEQYF
TGTGCCAGCAGCCAAGATCCACAGAGCTCCTACGAGCAGTACTTC
>TRBD1|TRBJ2-7|NA|TRBV4-1
CASRPGTGTYEQYF
TGCGCCAGCAGGCCTGGGACAGGTACCTACGAGCAGTACTTC
>NA|TRBJ1-1|NA|TRBV4-2
CASSPSAQADRDTEAFF
TGTGCCAGCAGCCCGTCAGCCCAAGCGGATAGAGACACTGAAGCTTTCTTT
>NA|TRBJ1-1|NA|TRBV19
CASSTGQQLVEAFF
TGTGCCAGTAGTACCGGACAACAGCTAGTTGAAGCTTTCTTT
>TRBD1|TRBJ1-2|NA|TRBV6-4
CASRPDRGNLYGYTF
TGTGCCAGCAGGCCCGACAGGGGAAACCTCTATGGCTACACCTTC
>TRBD1|TRBJ2-7|NA|TRBV30
CAWSVLGTAYEQYF
TGTGCCTGGAGTGTTCTAGGGACAGCGTACGAGCAGTACTTC
>NA|TRBJ2-7|NA|TRBV30
CAWAEAPTYEQYF
TGTGCCTGGGCGGAGGCCCCAACCTACGAGCAGTACTTC
>TRBD1|TRBJ2-5|NA|TRBV30
CAFSPGTGKETQYF
TGTGCCTTCAGCCCTGGGACAGGTAAAGAGACCCAGTACTTC
>NA|TRBJ2-7|NA|TRBV6-6
CASSPTTYEQYF
TGTGCCAGCAGTCCAACAACCTACGAGCAGTACTTC
>TRBD2|TRBJ2-3|NA|TRBV11-2
CASSLASGTDTQYF
TGTGCCAGCAGCTTAGCTAGCGGAACAGATACGCAGTATTTT
>NA|TRBJ2-7|NA|TRBV15
CATSREGVSYEQYF
TGTGCCACCAGCAGAGAAGGGGTTTCCTACGAGCAGTACTTC
>TRBD1|TRBJ1-2|NA|TRBV12-3/TRBV12-4
CASSSSGGGYTF
TGTGCCAGCTCCTCCTCAGGGGGGGGCTACACCTTC
>TRBD1|TRBJ2-7|NA|TRBV19
CASSADRGREQYF
TGTGCCAGTAGTGCCGACAGGGGGCGTGAGCAGTACTTC
>NA|TRBJ1-1|NA|TRBV12-3/TRBV12-4
CASSSGWEAFF
TGTGCCAGCAGCAGTGGTTGGGAAGCTTTCTTT
>TRBD1|TRBJ1-2|NA|TRBV19
CASSIPYDRVRGYTF
TGTGCCAGTAGTATCCCGTATGACAGGGTGAGAGGCTACACCTTC
>TRBD1|TRBJ1-2|NA|TRBV5-1
CASSRDRAEGTF
TGCGCCAGCAGCCGCGACAGGGCCGAGGGCACCTTC
>TRBD1|TRBJ1-3|NA|TRBV4-2
CASSQDLVTGGTDTIYF
TGTGCCAGCAGCCAAGATTTAGTAACAGGGGGCACAGACACCATATATTTT
>NA|TRBJ1-6|NA|TRBV6-5
CASSYKDRNNSPLHF
TGTGCCAGCAGTTATAAGGACAGAAATAATTCACCCCTCCACTTT
>NA|TRBJ2-5|NA|TRBV29-1
CSVDPVLAQETQYF
TGCAGCGTTGACCCCGTTCTAGCCCAAGAGACCCAGTACTTC
>TRBD1|TRBJ2-7|NA|TRBV6-5
CASDGDRTYEQYF
TGTGCCAGCGATGGGGACAGAACCTACGAGCAGTACTTC